One and the same sample provided the 21 T cell receptor beta chains below, sequenced in a study of shared clonotypes between healthy human individuals. Some clones are missing from TCRdb's copy, which holds only in-frame ones; the method was immunoSEQ multiplex PCR. The table has approximately 1.1 million clones, approximately 80% seen once; the top ten hold about 0.52%. The sequenced sample was memory CD4+ T cells from PBMCs. Subset specified: CD45RA-negative fraction. The source of these receptors is a man aged 18 to 30 in good health. Some clones in this sample may be carry-over from other donors' samples.

The gene calls are TRBV18 and TRBJ2-7; weak D call: TRBD1 (6 bases). V was shortened by 1 base and J by 6 bases, with 16 bases between the two germline ends. This CDR3 is 15 amino acids long. Germline loops: CDR1 KGHSH, CDR2 LQKENI. CDR3 DNA: TGTGCCAGCTCACCACTGCGCGCAGGGGAGACCGAGCAGTACTTC. Translation: CASSPLRAGETEQYF.

This clone turned up a few times. V gene TRBV7-2 combines with J gene TRBJ2-4; no clear D. Germline lookup yields CDR1 SGHTA and CDR2 FQGNSA. This CDR3 has 16 amino acids. Trimming took off 5 bases at V and 0 bases at J, with 14 bases between the two ends. The CDR3 DNA is TGTGCCAGCAGCCCACGTTCTGGCGGAGCCAAAAACATTCAGTACTTC. Translation gives CASSPRSGGAKNIQYF.

CDR3 coding DNA: TGCAGCGTCTCCCGGGGGGCGAGGGGCTACACCTTC. Translation: CSVSRGARGYTF. The genes are TRBV29-1 and TRBJ1-2; the D gene is possibly TRBD1 (6 bases). V lost 6 bases, J lost 8 bases, and 16 bases lay in between. Germline values: CDR1 SQVTM, CDR2 ANQGSEA. The CDR3 contains 12 residues.

This chain links TRBV4-3 with TRBJ2-7, with D perhaps given as TRBD1 or TRBD2 (6 bases each). The CDR3 sequence is 16 residues long. Trimming took off 1 base at V and 2 bases at J, with 15 bases between the two ends. In germline, CDR1 is LGHNA, CDR2 YSLEER. DNA for the CDR3: TGCGCCAGCAGCCAAGGAGGGGGGCAATATCCCTACGAGCAGTACTTC. It is translated as CASSQGGGQYPYEQYF.

V and J are TRBV6-4 and TRBJ2-7; the D gene could be TRBD1 or TRBD2 (11 bases each). The CDR3 totals 20 residues. CDR1 MRHNA and CDR2 SNTAGT come from the germline V gene. Trimming removed 3 bases from V and 4 bases from J, with 31 bases in between. The CDR3 here is CASSDLVGTGGSSGRYEQYF. CDR3 DNA sequence: TGTGCCAGCAGTGATTTGGTGGGGACAGGGGGGTCTAGCGGGAGGTACGAGCAGTACTTC.

This clone was recorded at least ten times. The V and J genes are TRBV13 and TRBJ2-4; 7 nucleotides match TRBD2. CDR3 length equals 19 residues. Germline CDR1 and CDR2: PRHDT and FYEKMQ (reference sequence). The trim removed 2 bases at V and 0 bases at J, leaving 13 bases unmatched. As DNA, the CDR3 is TGTGCCAGCAGCTTAAGGGGACTAAGACTGTTTCTAGCCAAAAACATTCAGTACTTC. It yields the protein CASSLRGLRLFLAKNIQYF.

V is TRBV10-3 and J is TRBJ2-7; perhaps D is TRBD1 or TRBD2 (6 bases each). Per germline, CDR1 ENHRY and CDR2 SYGVKD. The CDR3 has 14 residues. Deletions cut 6 bases from V and 6 bases from J, with 18 bases between. CDR3 in DNA: TGTGCCATCAGCACCGCCGGGGGCGGAGGCGAGCAGTACTTC. Its translation is CAISTAGGGGEQYF.

This clone came up once. This chain connects TRBV6-6 to TRBJ1-4, with D possibly matching TRBD1 (5 bases). V lost 5 bases and J lost 4, with 11 bases in between. In germline, CDR1 is MNHNY, CDR2 SVGAGI (reference sequence). The CDR3 spans 14 residues. DNA of the CDR3: TGTGCCAGCAGTCTGGGACGGATTAATGAAAAACTGTTTTTT. This codes for CASSLGRINEKLFF.

V is TRBV19 and J is TRBJ2-1; the D is unclear. This CDR3 has 14 residues. CDR1 is LNHDA and CDR2 is SQIVND in the germline V gene (reference sequence). Trimming removed 3 bases from V and 6 bases from J, with 12 bases in between. The CDR3 DNA follows: TGTGCCAGTAGTATTTATGAGCGTCTCAATGAGCAGTTCTTC. Translating it yields CASSIYERLNEQFF.

V gene TRBV4-3 combines with J gene TRBJ2-1; TRBD1 is a possible D gene (5 bases). The CDR3 is 13 residues long. The V end lost 0 bases, the J end lost 8 bases, and 8 bases lay between the germline ends. Per the germline V gene, CDR1 is LGHNA and CDR2 is YSLEER. In nucleotides, the CDR3 is TGCGCCAGCAGCCAAGATTGGGGCCATGAGCAGTTCTTC. It is translated as CASSQDWGHEQFF.

The V call is TRBV7-9, the J call TRBJ1-1; tentatively, D is TRBD1 (6 bases). The CDR3 covers 14 residues. Germline V CDR1 and CDR2: SEHNR, FQNEAQ (reference sequence). Trimming removed 2 bases at V and 5 bases at J, with 12 bases between. CDR3 DNA: TGTGCCAGCAGCTTACAGGGGACGGGGACTGAAGCTTTCTTT. It translates to CASSLQGTGTEAFF.

The V gene is TRBV7-6, the J gene TRBJ2-2; 7 bases are shared with TRBD2. The CDR3 has 16 residues. With 2 bases clipped from V and 6 bases from J, the junction kept 9 bases outside the gene matches. Germline lookup yields CDR1 SGHVS and CDR2 FNYEAQ. The CDR3 DNA reads as TGTGCCAGCAGCTTACCCGTGACTAGCATCCCCGGGGAGCTGTTTTTT. Translating gives CASSLPVTSIPGELFF. Filled out from reference TRBV7-6 and TRBJ2-2, the complete variable domain reads GAGVSQSPRYKVTKRGQDVALRCDPISGHVSLYWYRQALGQGPEFLTYFNYEAQQDKSGLPNDRFSAERPEGSISTLTIQRTEQRDSAMYRCASSLPVTSIPGELFFGEGSRLTVL.

The genes are TRBV5-1 and TRBJ2-3; no clear D gene. CDR3 length: 13 amino acids. V lost 4 bases to trimming and J lost 5 bases, with 11 bases between them. Germline lookup yields CDR1 SGHRS and CDR2 YFSETQ. CDR3 bases: TGCGCCAGCAGCGGGAATCCGGGAGATACGCAGTATTTT. Translating it yields CASSGNPGDTQYF.

The chain is built from TRBV7-3 and TRBJ2-1; TRBD2 matches 12 bases. The germline V gene has CDR1 SGHTA and CDR2 FQGTGA. This CDR3 has 18 residues. After removal of 1 base from V and 8 bases from J, the junction contained 12 bases not matched to a gene. The CDR3 loop is CASSLRPSGRAEYYEQFF. For the CDR3, the DNA is TGTGCCAGCAGCTTAAGGCCTAGCGGGAGGGCCGAATACTATGAGCAGTTCTTC.

About this clone: A much bigger clone sits one base away, suggesting this may be a read error. This rearrangement joins TRBV14 to TRBJ1-2, with TRBD1 matching over 10 bases. CDR3 length equals 15 residues. Trimming removed 3 bases from V and 4 bases from J; junction bases left unmatched: 5. The germline V gene has CDR1 SGHDN and CDR2 FVKESK. DNA for the CDR3: TGTGCCAGCAGCCACCCGGGACAGGGGATCTATGGCTACACCTTC. Translated, it gives CASSHPGQGIYGYTF.

The chain combines TRBV29-1 with TRBJ1-1; D gene uncertain. Trimming pared 3 bases from V and 5 bases from J, leaving 13 bases between. Germline CDR1 SQVTM, CDR2 ANQGSEA. This CDR3 contains 13 residues. The CDR3 DNA is TGCAGCGTTGAGGAGGGCAGGAGGACTGAAGCTTTCTTT. This translates into CSVEEGRRTEAFF.

The rearrangement uses TRBV11-2 and TRBJ1-2; 8 bases line up with TRBD1. Per the germline V gene, CDR1 is SGHAT and CDR2 is FQNNGV. CDR3 size: 14 residues. J was trimmed by 2 bases and V by 5 bases; bases with no gene match: 4. For the CDR3, the DNA is TGTGCCAGCAGCCCCAGGACAGGGAACTATGGCTACACCTTC. It translates to CASSPRTGNYGYTF.

The rearrangement links TRBV5-1 to TRBJ2-2; 9 bases match TRBD1. CDR3 size: 14 residues. Germline loops: CDR1 SGHRS, CDR2 YFSETQ. Losses at the gene ends were 4 bases for V and 7 bases for J; bases not matched to a gene: 5. The CDR3 coding sequence is TGCGCCAGCAGCCGGGACAGGGAAGACGGGGAGCTGTTTTTT. Translated, it gives CASSRDREDGELFF.

The chain has TRBV11-2 and TRBJ2-3, with 9 bases identical to TRBD2. The CDR3 runs 16 residues. From germline, CDR1 is SGHAT and CDR2 FQNNGV. V gave up 5 bases and J gave up 2 bases; unmatched junction bases: 8. In DNA form, the CDR3 reads TGTGCCAGCAGCGTGGGGACTAGCCGTCCCACAGATACGCAGTATTTT. This sequence encodes CASSVGTSRPTDTQYF.

The chain has TRBV6-5 and TRBJ2-2; D is unclear. CDR1 and CDR2 from the germline V gene are MNHEY and SVGAGI. This CDR3 region has 14 residues. V was clipped by 6 bases and J by 6 bases, with 14 bases between them. The CDR3 loop reads CASRPGLVSGELFF. The CDR3 DNA reads TGTGCCAGCAGGCCGGGTCTTGTCTCCGGGGAGCTGTTTTTT.

V is TRBV19 and J is TRBJ2-1; 8 bases line up with TRBD2. With V trimmed by 3 bases and J by 11 bases, 12 bases remained unmatched. The CDR3 is 15 residues long. Germline loops: CDR1 LNHDA, CDR2 SQIVND (reference sequence). For the CDR3, the DNA is TGTGCCAGTAGTATCACGGGAGGGCCATCGCCACAGCAGTTCTTC. Translating gives CASSITGGPSPQQFF.